These 18 T cell receptor beta chains were all obtained from the same sample, sequenced in a study of T cell responses to AZD1222 COVID-19 vaccine. The assay was immunoSEQ multiplex PCR, and TCRdb's table has in-frame clones only and misses some. The sample includes approximately 180,000 clones, over 80% of them seen just once. The material was peripheral blood, obtained on day 0 of AZD1222 vaccination. The receptors stem from an adult in good health.

The gene calls are TRBV19 and TRBJ2-1, with D maybe TRBD2 (5 bases). The V end was cut by 1 base, the J end by 2 bases, with 12 bases between. CDR1 and CDR2 from the germline V gene are LNHDA and SQIVND (reference sequence). The CDR3 sequence is 16 residues long. CDR3 nucleotides: TGTGCCAGTAGTATAGTCAGAGGGTCCGCCTACAATGAGCAGTTCTTC. Translating gives CASSIVRGSAYNEQFF.

The chain carries TRBV7-3 and TRBJ2-2; possible D gene TRBD1, 6 bases. Looked up from germline, CDR1 is SGHTA and CDR2 is FQGTGA. The CDR3 is made up of 16 amino acids. The V end lost 5 bases, the J end lost 0 bases, and 13 bases lay between the germline ends. In DNA form, the CDR3 reads TGTGCCAGCAGCCCTATTCACAGGGCGAACACCGGGGAGCTGTTTTTT. This codes for CASSPIHRANTGELFF.

The chain has TRBV6-5 and TRBJ1-4; 7 bases match TRBD1. V shed 4 bases, J shed 3 bases, and the junction held 5 bases outside the gene matches. The CDR3 has 15 residues. CDR1 is MNHEY, CDR2 SVGAGI, per germline. The CDR3 sequence is CASSFEGAANEKLFF. CDR3 sequence (DNA): TGTGCCAGCAGTTTCGAGGGGGCTGCTAATGAAAAACTGTTTTTT.

J is TRBJ1-3 and V is TRBV19, with D maybe TRBD1 (5 bases). Germline V gene data show CDR1 as LNHDA and CDR2 as SQIVND (reference sequence). The V end was cut by 9 bases, the J end by 1 base, with 10 bases between. The CDR3 totals 13 residues. Written as DNA, the CDR3 is TGTGCCAGCGCCAGGGAATCTGGAAACACCATATATTTT. It yields the protein CASARESGNTIYF.

The V and J genes are TRBV25-1 and TRBJ1-4; the D gene is possibly TRBD1 (5 bases). The germline V gene encodes CDR1 MGHDK and CDR2 SYGVNS. The CDR3 consists of 15 residues. The V end was cut by 2 bases, the J end by 7 bases, with 14 bases between. CDR3 loop: CASSEIVGRGEKLFF. The CDR3 coding sequence is TGTGCCAGCAGTGAAATAGTGGGGAGGGGTGAAAAACTGTTTTTT.

The count of this clone is one. The chain carries TRBV27 and TRBJ2-7; 9 bases match TRBD2. This CDR3 is built from 17 residues. CDR1 is MNHEY, CDR2 SMNVEV, per germline (reference sequence). V dropped 4 bases and J dropped 0; count of bases not matched to a gene: 10. The CDR3 sequence: CASSSGLALGSSYEQYF. Written as DNA, the CDR3 is TGTGCCAGCAGTTCCGGACTAGCGCTGGGCAGCTCCTACGAGCAGTACTTC.

In its sample, this clone was seen a few times. The V gene is TRBV19, the J gene TRBJ2-7; D gene unclear. Germline V gene data show CDR1 as LNHDA and CDR2 as SQIVND (reference sequence). The V end lost 3 bases, the J end lost 0 bases, and 12 bases lay between the germline ends. This CDR3 region has 15 residues. The CDR3 protein is CASSINVGSSYEQYF. The CDR3 nucleotides are TGTGCCAGTAGTATCAATGTCGGGTCCTCCTACGAGCAGTACTTC.

The V call is TRBV21-1, the J call TRBJ2-5; the table's D call TRBD1 went unverified against the DNA. TRBV21-1 is flagged as a pseudogene. The CDR3 extends over 16 amino acids. DNA of the CDR3: TGTGCCAGCAGCAAAGCGCTTTCTTGGGGGCGGGAGACCCAGTACTTC. Translated: CASSKALSWGRETQYF.

This chain uses TRBV27 with TRBJ1-4; possible D gene TRBD1, 6 bases. The CDR3 length is 14 residues. The V end lost 4 bases, the J end lost 7 bases, and 13 bases lay between the germline ends. Germline CDR1 and CDR2: MNHEY and SMNVEV (reference sequence). The CDR3 region has the DNA TGTGCCAGCAGTTATAGGGGGGCTAGTGAAAAACTGTTTTTT. Its protein is CASSYRGASEKLFF.

In DNA form, the CDR3 reads TGTGCCAGCAAAGTAGCGGAAACTAGCACAGATACGCAGTATTTT. It is translated as CASKVAETSTDTQYF. The chain links TRBV7-9 to TRBJ2-3, with D maybe TRBD2 (6 bases). The length of the CDR3 is 15 residues. Germline CDR1 reads SEHNR; CDR2 reads FQNEAQ (reference sequence). Trimming removed 7 bases at V and 0 bases at J, with 14 bases between.

The V gene is TRBV4-1, the J gene TRBJ1-4; D possibly corresponds to TRBD1 (5 bases). Germline loops: CDR1 MGHRA, CDR2 YSYEKL. The CDR3 consists of 14 residues. V was trimmed by 4 bases and J by 8 bases, leaving 14 bases between them. CDR3 residues: CASSLGGLREKLFF. CDR3 nucleotide sequence: TGCGCCAGCAGCCTCGGGGGATTAAGGGAAAAACTGTTTTTT.

The chain has TRBV6-2 or TRBV6-3 and TRBJ2-7; TRBD2 matches at 14 bases. The CDR3 length is 18 residues. The V segment lost 2 bases and the J segment 4 bases; nucleotides outside the gene matches: 10. Germline V CDR1 and CDR2: MNHEY, SVGEGT. The CDR3 sequence is CASSYRTSGRPTIYEQYF. CDR3 in DNA: TGTGCCAGCAGTTACCGGACTAGCGGGAGGCCGACTATTTACGAGCAGTACTTC.

The count of this clone is one. The chain links TRBV5-1 to TRBJ1-2; a possible D gene is TRBD1 (5 bases). The germline gives CDR1 SGHRS, CDR2 YFSETQ. V was clipped by 0 bases and J by 2 bases, with 11 bases between them. This CDR3 is built from 15 residues. The CDR3 spells CASSLGQIANYGYTF. The CDR3 nucleotides read TGCGCCAGCAGCTTGGGACAGATTGCGAACTATGGCTACACCTTC.

CDR3 bases: TGTGCCAGCAGTGGGGTAATTTTGGGGGCCGGTGATGGCTACACCTTC. It yields the protein CASSGVILGAGDGYTF. V gene TRBV25-1 combines with J gene TRBJ1-2; TRBD1 is a possible D gene (6 bases). Germline CDR1 and CDR2: MGHDK and SYGVNS. CDR3 length equals 16 residues. Trimming cost V 4 bases and J 6 bases, with 21 bases left between them.

The chain recombines TRBV5-1 with TRBJ2-3, with D perhaps TRBD1 (6 bases). CDR3 size: 18 residues. Germline V CDR1 and CDR2: SGHRS, YFSETQ. The V end was cut by 0 bases, the J end by 3 bases, with 20 bases between. The CDR3: CASSLGVTGDVRTDTQYF. DNA of the CDR3: TGCGCCAGCAGCTTGGGGGTGACAGGTGACGTACGAACAGATACGCAGTATTTT.

The V call is TRBV6-2 or TRBV6-3, the J call TRBJ2-1; a weak D match, TRBD1 (5 bases). The CDR3 runs to 15 residues. CDR1 is MNHEY and CDR2 is SVGEGT in the germline V gene. V dropped 6 bases and J dropped 8 bases, with 20 bases sitting between them. The CDR3 is CASSRQLQGFDEQFF. Written as DNA, the CDR3 is TGTGCCAGCAGCCGCCAGCTGCAGGGTTTCGATGAGCAGTTCTTC.

The chain couples TRBV6-5 to TRBJ2-7; TRBD1 is a possible D gene (6 bases). V lost 6 bases to trimming and J lost 1 base, with 10 bases between them. This CDR3 has 13 residues. Germline values: CDR1 MNHEY, CDR2 SVGAGI. Written as DNA, the CDR3 is TGTGCCAGCAGCGCCGGGACATCCTACGAGCAGTACTTC. Amino acid sequence: CASSAGTSYEQYF.

This chain uses TRBV19 with TRBJ2-2; 7 bases map to TRBD1. This CDR3 spans 16 amino acids. Germline loops: CDR1 LNHDA, CDR2 SQIVND (reference sequence). Unmatched junction bases numbered 10, after V lost 3 bases and J lost 6 bases. CDR3 in DNA: TGTGCCAGTAGTATTAGGTCGGGGCAGGGGGCCGGGGAGCTGTTTTTT. It codes for CASSIRSGQGAGELFF.